The 14 T cell receptor beta chains below were found in one sample sequenced in a study of shared T cell receptors in the human thymus. Assay used: immunoSEQ multiplex PCR; TCRdb lists only in-frame clones, some missing. The sample holds 700,000 or so clones, 80% to 90% seen once. Another study also made use of these data, one on human thymus T cells.

Sequencing was done on a sample of thymocytes. Every receptor here comes from a girl under three years old with a congenital heart defect.

The rearrangement links TRBV5-1 to TRBJ2-5; 7 nucleotides match TRBD1. The CDR3 spans 13 residues. Germline trimming cut 7 bases from V and 5 bases from J; bases unmatched to any gene: 8. Germline CDR1 and CDR2: SGHRS and YFSETQ. In nucleotides, the CDR3 is TGCGCCAGCCGAGAGGGGGCGCGGGAGACCCAGTACTTC. Its translation is CASREGARETQYF.

The J gene is TRBJ2-1, the V gene TRBV19; TRBD2 matches 10 bases. CDR3 length: 20 residues. Germline values: CDR1 LNHDA, CDR2 SQIVND (reference sequence). Unmatched junction bases numbered 17, after V lost 6 bases and J lost 0 bases. The chain's CDR3 is CASSLTGTSVHPASYNEQFF. The CDR3 bases are TGTGCCAGTAGCTTAACCGGGACTAGCGTGCACCCGGCCTCCTACAATGAGCAGTTCTTC.

Only a few counts were recorded for this clone. This chain uses TRBV5-5 with TRBJ1-1, with D possibly TRBD1 on 5 matching bases. Trimming shortened V by 4 bases and J by 1 base, and 11 bases separated the two germline ends. The germline V gene encodes CDR1 SGHKS and CDR2 YYEKEE (reference sequence). The CDR3 has 14 residues. The CDR3 sequence is CASSKYQGNTEAFF. The DNA for the CDR3 is TGTGCCAGCAGCAAGTATCAGGGGAACACTGAAGCTTTCTTT.

This clone has a handful of counts. The rearrangement uses TRBV10-3 and TRBJ2-1; 7 bases align to TRBD1. V shed 10 bases, J shed 4 bases, and the junction held 7 bases outside the gene matches. CDR3 size: 13 residues. Germline CDR1 reads ENHRY; CDR2 reads SYGVKD. The CDR3 here is CATATGRYNEQFF. For the CDR3, the DNA is TGTGCCACCGCGACAGGGCGATACAATGAGCAGTTCTTC.

The V gene is TRBV6-1, the J gene TRBJ2-5; weak D call: TRBD2 (5 bases). The CDR3 is made up of 13 amino acids. Germline CDR1 and CDR2: MNHNS and SASEGT. The V end was cut by 6 bases, the J end by 3 bases, with 11 bases between. CDR3 DNA: TGTGCCAGCAGGGGAGCTCGCGAAGAGACCCAGTACTTC. Residues: CASRGAREETQYF.

The V call is TRBV25-1, the J call TRBJ1-4, with D tentatively TRBD1 (5 bases). Per germline, CDR1 MGHDK and CDR2 SYGVNS. Trimming stripped 3 bases from V and 8 bases from J, with 22 bases between. The CDR3 is 17 amino acids. The CDR3 coding sequence is TGTGCCAGCAGTGAGTGGGACTACCAACTGCAATACGAAAAACTGTTTTTT. Protein sequence: CASSEWDYQLQYEKLFF. Complete variable domain (other parts from reference TRBV25-1 and TRBJ1-4): EADIYQTPRYLVIGTGKKITLECSQTMGHDKMYWYQQDPGMELHLIHYSYGVNSTEKGDLSSESTVSRIRTEHFPLTLESARPSHTSQYLCASSEWDYQLQYEKLFFGSGTQLSVL.

A single count supports this clone. The rearrangement uses TRBV5-1 and TRBJ2-2, with 7 bases that match TRBD1. Germline lookup yields CDR1 SGHRS and CDR2 YFSETQ. V was pared by 1 base and J by 3 bases, with 3 bases of the junction left unmatched. The CDR3 runs to 15 residues. The CDR3 here is CASSLLGTDTGELFF. The DNA for the CDR3 is TGCGCCAGCAGCTTGCTTGGGACAGACACCGGGGAGCTGTTTTTT.

The CDR3 DNA reads TGTGCCAGCAGCGCCTCAGGGTCGGGGGGCACTGAAGCTTTCTTT. Its translation: CASSASGSGGTEAFF. The chain has TRBV9 and TRBJ1-1; tentative D call: TRBD1 (5 bases). Per the germline V gene, CDR1 is SGDLS and CDR2 is YYNGEE. The CDR3 spans 15 residues. Trimming took off 3 bases at V and 4 bases at J, with 16 bases between the two ends. The entire variable domain, with the rest obtained from reference TRBV9 and TRBJ1-1, is as follows: DSGVTQTPKHLITATGQRVTLRCSPRSGDLSVYWYQQSLDQGLQFLIQYYNGEERAKGNILERFSAQQFPDLHSELNLSSLELGDSALYFCASSASGSGGTEAFFGQGTRLTVV.

The chain links TRBV7-8 to TRBJ2-1, with D possibly TRBD2 on 5 matching bases. Germline V gene data show CDR1 as SGHVS and CDR2 as FQNEAQ. The ends were cut back, 1 base at V and 13 bases at J, with 14 bases in the middle. This CDR3 is built from 13 residues. Written as DNA, the CDR3 is TGTGCCAGCAGCTTAGGAGAGAGACCGGGACAGTTCTTC. Translating it yields CASSLGERPGQFF.

This clone showed up just once. The chain links TRBV27 to TRBJ1-2; TRBD1 aligns across 9 bases. Germline loops: CDR1 MNHEY, CDR2 SMNVEV (reference sequence). Trimming cost V 2 bases and J 9 bases; bases outside gene matches: 4. The CDR3 length is 13 residues. CDR3 DNA: TGTGCCAGCAGTTTACCACAGGGGGCAAGCTACACCTTC. Its translation: CASSLPQGASYTF.

This chain connects TRBV4-1 to TRBJ2-5, with 9 bases identical to TRBD1. Germline CDR1 and CDR2: MGHRA and YSYEKL. V shed 4 bases and J 4 bases; nucleotides not matched to a gene: 7. CDR3 length: 15 amino acids. As DNA, the CDR3 is TGCGCCAGCAGCCCCCGGGACAGGGACCCAGAGACCCAGTACTTC. This codes for CASSPRDRDPETQYF.

V and J are TRBV4-1 and TRBJ1-1, with unresolved D. The CDR3 has 16 residues. Germline CDR1 reads MGHRA; CDR2 reads YSYEKL. V was pared by 0 bases and J by 7 bases, with 18 bases between. CDR3 residues: CASSQDYPLGRFEAFF. CDR3 nucleotide sequence: TGCGCCAGCAGCCAAGATTACCCCCTTGGGCGTTTTGAAGCTTTCTTT.

This chain connects TRBV13 to TRBJ2-5, with 10 bases matching TRBD1. V dropped 5 bases and J dropped 4; count of bases not matched to a gene: 10. Germline CDR1 PRHDT, CDR2 FYEKMQ (reference sequence). CDR3 length: 16 amino acids. Here the CDR3 reads CASSDGTGASLETQYF. CDR3 DNA sequence: TGTGCCAGCAGCGACGGGACAGGGGCCTCCTTAGAGACCCAGTACTTC.

This clone was seen more than once but under ten times. This chain joins TRBV4-3 and TRBJ1-1, with a possible D match to TRBD1 (5 bases). V was cut by 1 base and J by 1 base, with 7 bases left in between. The CDR3 spans 14 residues. Germline V CDR1 and CDR2: LGHNA, YSLEER. For the CDR3, the DNA is TGCGCCAGCAGCCAAGTAACAGGGAACACTGAAGCTTTCTTT. The encoded protein is CASSQVTGNTEAFF.